This passage covers 7 T cell receptor beta chains from one sample sequenced in a study of T cell changes during pregnancy in multiple sclerosis. The protocol was immunoSEQ multiplex PCR, while the TCRdb copy is restricted to in-frame clones and leaves out a portion. Of 33,000 or so clones in the sample, around nine tenths are singletons; the top ten hold approximately 6.5%. Sample: CD8+ T cells from peripheral blood mononuclear cells, taken in the second trimester of pregnancy. All receptors come from a female donor with multiple sclerosis, enrolled in a pregnancy study.

V usage is TRBV5-4 and J usage is TRBJ1-1; D may be TRBD1 (6 bases). Germline assignment: CDR1 SGHNT and CDR2 YYREEE (reference sequence). This CDR3 region has 14 residues. V lost 2 bases and J lost 5, with 13 bases in between. The CDR3 DNA follows: TGTGCCAGCAGCTTTACGACAGGTCTGACTGAAGCTTTCTTT. Its translation: CASSFTTGLTEAFF.

The chain combines TRBV28 with TRBJ2-7; TRBD1 matches 7 bases. With 5 bases clipped from V and 0 bases from J, the junction kept 10 bases outside the gene matches. Germline CDR1 and CDR2: MDHEN and SYDVKM. The CDR3 consists of 16 residues. The CDR3 bases are TGTGCCAGCAGTGAAATCCAGGGACAGAGCTCCTACGAGCAGTACTTC. It is translated as CASSEIQGQSSYEQYF. Combining the CDR3 with reference TRBV28 and TRBJ2-7 gives the whole variable domain DVKVTQSSRYLVKRTGEKVFLECVQDMDHENMFWYRQDPGLGLRLIYFSYDVKMKEKGDIPEGYSVSREKKERFSLILESASTNQTSMYLCASSEIQGQSSYEQYFGPGTRLTVT.

This chain joins TRBV28 and TRBJ2-1; a possible D gene is TRBD1 (6 bases). This CDR3 has 18 residues. The V gene lost 4 bases and the J gene lost 1 base, with 20 bases spanning the gap. CDR1 is MDHEN and CDR2 is SYDVKM in the germline V gene. CDR3 sequence: CASSSYLLTGKSYNEQFF. DNA for the CDR3: TGTGCCAGCAGTTCTTACCTTTTGACAGGCAAATCCTACAATGAGCAGTTCTTC.

The count of this clone is one. The chain employs TRBV29-1 and TRBJ2-7; 13 positions match TRBD2. The junction had 12 bases not matched to a gene; V was cut back by 7 bases and J by 0 bases. Germline V lookup: CDR1 SQVTM, CDR2 ANQGSEA. The CDR3 has 17 amino acids. This CDR3 reads CSAIQGLAGKGSYEQYF. The CDR3 bases are TGCAGCGCGATACAGGGACTAGCGGGGAAGGGCTCCTACGAGCAGTACTTC.

The chain employs TRBV5-6 and TRBJ2-1; D unclear. The V and J ends lost 3 bases and 8 bases respectively, with 15 bases between them. CDR1 is SGHDT and CDR2 is YYEEEE in the germline V gene. The CDR3 covers 14 residues. DNA of the CDR3: TGTGCCAGCAGCTCCCGTAATAGTGTCTATGAGCAGTTCTTC. Its translation is CASSSRNSVYEQFF.

This clone appeared once. This chain uses TRBV6-1 with TRBJ2-7; 9 nucleotides line up with TRBD1. The germline V gene encodes CDR1 MNHNS and CDR2 SASEGT. There are 15 residues in the CDR3. The junction had 5 bases not matched to a gene; V was cut back by 2 bases and J by 3 bases. The CDR3 DNA reads as TGTGCCAGCAGTGAAAAAGCGACAGGGGGCTACGAGCAGTACTTC. Protein sequence: CASSEKATGGYEQYF.

The chain uses TRBV4-3 and TRBJ2-1; the D gene is possibly TRBD2 (6 bases). V was trimmed by 0 bases and J by 1 base, leaving 10 bases between them. Germline CDR1 LGHNA, CDR2 YSLEER. This CDR3 contains 16 residues. This chain's CDR3 is CASSQDFSGSYNEQFF. The DNA for the CDR3 is TGCGCCAGCAGCCAAGATTTTAGCGGTTCCTACAATGAGCAGTTCTTC.